This T cell receptor (beta chain) was observed in a study of beta chain features in type 1 diabetes. Looking at the study overall: Across every sample, 100 million to 130 million sorted cells were examined in total.

Germline CDR1 is KGHSH and CDR2 is LQKENI. This CDR3 spans 13 amino acids. Trimming removed 4 bases at V and 7 bases at J, with 14 bases between. Study results and limitations: The similarity of naive, central memory and Treg TCRB repertoires appeared greater among patients than among healthy donors. An over-representation of cells with high TCR expression could result from cDNA sequencing. Among all four CD4+ subsets, Type 1 diabetes patients had TCRB CDR3s that were moderately but significantly shorter.

Expressed TCRB transcripts got sequenced, as all isolated RNA was reverse transcribed. Clones were read by immunoSEQ multiplex PCR, and TCRdb kept only the in-frame ones, dropping some. The table has approximately 250,000 clones, about 9.3% seen once; the top ten hold 0.03% to 0.04%. Comments on this clone: The antigen is not known.

The V call is TRBV18, the J call TRBJ2-7; possibly TRBD1 for D (5 bases). The sequenced sample was naive CD4+ T cells from blood. This TCR was sampled from a woman aged 18-29 years in good health. In DNA, the CDR3 is TGTGCCAGCTCACACAACAACAGGCGGGAGCAGTACTTC. Protein sequence: CASSHNNRREQYF.